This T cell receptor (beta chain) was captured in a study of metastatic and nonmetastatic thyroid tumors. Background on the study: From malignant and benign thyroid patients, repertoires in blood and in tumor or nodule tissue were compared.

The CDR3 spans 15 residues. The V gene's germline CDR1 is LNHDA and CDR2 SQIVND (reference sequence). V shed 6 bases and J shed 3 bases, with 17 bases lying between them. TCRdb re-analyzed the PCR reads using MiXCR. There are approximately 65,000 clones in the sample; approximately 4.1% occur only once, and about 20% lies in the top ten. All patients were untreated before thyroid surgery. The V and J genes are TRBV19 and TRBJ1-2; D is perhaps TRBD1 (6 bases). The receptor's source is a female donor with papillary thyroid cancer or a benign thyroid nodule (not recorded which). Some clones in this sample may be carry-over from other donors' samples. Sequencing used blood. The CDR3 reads CASRRHPHRDYGYTF. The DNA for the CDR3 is TGTGCCAGTAGAAGGCACCCACACAGGGACTATGGCTACACCTTC.